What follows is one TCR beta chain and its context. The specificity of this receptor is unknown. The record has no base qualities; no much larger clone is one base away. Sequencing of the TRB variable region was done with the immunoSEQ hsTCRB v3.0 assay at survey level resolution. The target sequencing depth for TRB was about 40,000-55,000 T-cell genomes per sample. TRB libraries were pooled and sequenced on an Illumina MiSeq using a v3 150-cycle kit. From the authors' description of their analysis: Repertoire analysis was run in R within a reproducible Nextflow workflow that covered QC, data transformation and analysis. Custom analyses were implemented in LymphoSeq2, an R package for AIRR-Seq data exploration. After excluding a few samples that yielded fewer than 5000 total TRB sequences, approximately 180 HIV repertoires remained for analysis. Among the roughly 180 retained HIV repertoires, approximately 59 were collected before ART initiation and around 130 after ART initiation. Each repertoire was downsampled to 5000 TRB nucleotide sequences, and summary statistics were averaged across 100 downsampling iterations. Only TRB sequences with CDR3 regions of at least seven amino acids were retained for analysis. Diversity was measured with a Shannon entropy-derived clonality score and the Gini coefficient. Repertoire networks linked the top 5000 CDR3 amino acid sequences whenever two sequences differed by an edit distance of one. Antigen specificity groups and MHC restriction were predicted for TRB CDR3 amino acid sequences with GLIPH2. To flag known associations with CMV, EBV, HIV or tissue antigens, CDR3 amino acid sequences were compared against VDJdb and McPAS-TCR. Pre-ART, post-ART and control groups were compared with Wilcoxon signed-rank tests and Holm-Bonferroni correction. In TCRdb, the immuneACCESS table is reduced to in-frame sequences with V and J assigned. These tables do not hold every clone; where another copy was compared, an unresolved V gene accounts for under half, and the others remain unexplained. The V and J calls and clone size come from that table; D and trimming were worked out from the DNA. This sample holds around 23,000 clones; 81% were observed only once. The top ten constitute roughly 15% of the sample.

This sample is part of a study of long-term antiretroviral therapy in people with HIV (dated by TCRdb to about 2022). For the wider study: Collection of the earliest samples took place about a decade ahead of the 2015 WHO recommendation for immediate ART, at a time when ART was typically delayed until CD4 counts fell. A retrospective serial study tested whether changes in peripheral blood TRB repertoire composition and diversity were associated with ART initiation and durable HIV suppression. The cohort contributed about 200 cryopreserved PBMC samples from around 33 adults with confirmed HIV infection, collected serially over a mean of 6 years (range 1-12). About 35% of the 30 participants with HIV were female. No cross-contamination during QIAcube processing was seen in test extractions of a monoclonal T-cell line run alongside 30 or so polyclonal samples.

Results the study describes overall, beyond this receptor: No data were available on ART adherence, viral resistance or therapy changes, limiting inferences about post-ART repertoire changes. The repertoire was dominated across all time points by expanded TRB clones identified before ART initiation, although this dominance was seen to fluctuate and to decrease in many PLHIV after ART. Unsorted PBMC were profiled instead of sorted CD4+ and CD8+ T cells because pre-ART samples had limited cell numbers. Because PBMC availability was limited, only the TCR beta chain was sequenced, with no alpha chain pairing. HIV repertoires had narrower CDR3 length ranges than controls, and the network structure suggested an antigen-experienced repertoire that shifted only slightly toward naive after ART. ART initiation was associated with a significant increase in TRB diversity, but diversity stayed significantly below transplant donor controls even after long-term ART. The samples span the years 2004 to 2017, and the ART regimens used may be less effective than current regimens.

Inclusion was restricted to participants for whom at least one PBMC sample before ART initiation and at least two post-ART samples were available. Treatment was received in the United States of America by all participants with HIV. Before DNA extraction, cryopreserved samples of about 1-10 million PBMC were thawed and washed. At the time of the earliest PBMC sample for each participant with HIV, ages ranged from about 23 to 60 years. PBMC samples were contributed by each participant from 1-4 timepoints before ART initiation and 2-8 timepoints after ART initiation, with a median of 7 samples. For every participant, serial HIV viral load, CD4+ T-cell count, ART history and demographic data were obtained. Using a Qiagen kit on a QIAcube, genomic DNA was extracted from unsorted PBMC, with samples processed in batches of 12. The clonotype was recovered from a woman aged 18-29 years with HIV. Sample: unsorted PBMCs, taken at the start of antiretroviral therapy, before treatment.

The CDR3 region has the sequence CASRLYSGNTIYF. The nucleotide sequence is given as TGTGCCAGCAGGCTTTACTCTGGAAACACCATATATTTT. The chain was built from TRBV11-2 and TRBJ1-3; the D gene is unclear. V is pared back by 6 bases and J by 0 bases, with 6 bases lying between the germline termini. The CDR3, from cysteine to phenylalanine, totals 13 residues. The DNA shown is the 39-base CDR3, in frame from base 1. CDR1 and CDR2 are read off the germline V gene as SGHAT and FQNNGV.